This TCR beta chain was recovered during a study of cytomegalovirus exposure and HLA in healthy donors. For this clone: Its specificity is unknown.

Points from the study as a whole: The authors enumerated around 150 TCR beta chains as linked to cytomegalovirus.

This PCR relied on a set of 60 Vbeta primers and 13 Jbeta primers. Libraries were prepared by immunoSEQ multiplex PCR; TCRdb keeps only in-frame clonotypes and omits some of them. The data hold roughly 190,000 clones, with about 83% observed a single time. With 6 bases removed from V and 1 base from J, the gap between germline ends came to 13 bases. Germline V gene data show CDR1 as WSHSY and CDR2 as SAAADI. The length of the CDR3 is 14 residues. The chain couples TRBV10-2 to TRBJ2-7; the D gene is possibly TRBD2 (6 bases). Sequenced input: PBMCs. This clonotype originated in a woman in her fifties or sixties in good health and CMV-seropositive. CDR3 protein: CASSPDGTSYEQYF. In DNA form, the CDR3 reads TGCGCCAGCAGCCCGGACGGGACTTCCTACGAGCAGTACTTC.